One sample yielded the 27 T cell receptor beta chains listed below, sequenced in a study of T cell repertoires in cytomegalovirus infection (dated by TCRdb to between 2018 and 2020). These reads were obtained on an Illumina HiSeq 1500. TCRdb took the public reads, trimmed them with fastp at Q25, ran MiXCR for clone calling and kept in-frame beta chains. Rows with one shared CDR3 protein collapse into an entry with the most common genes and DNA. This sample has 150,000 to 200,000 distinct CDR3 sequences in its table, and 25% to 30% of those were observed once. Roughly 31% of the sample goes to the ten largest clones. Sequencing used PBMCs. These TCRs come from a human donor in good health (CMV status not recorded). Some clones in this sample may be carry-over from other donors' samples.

For the CDR3, the DNA is TGTGCCAGCACCGGACAGGGATCCTATGGCTACACCTTC. It codes for CASTGQGSYGYTF. The chain carries TRBV7-6 and TRBJ1-2; 8 bases map to TRBD1. CDR1 is SGHVS, CDR2 FNYEAQ, per germline. This CDR3 spans 13 amino acids. J lost 4 bases, V lost 7 bases, and 5 bases had no gene match.

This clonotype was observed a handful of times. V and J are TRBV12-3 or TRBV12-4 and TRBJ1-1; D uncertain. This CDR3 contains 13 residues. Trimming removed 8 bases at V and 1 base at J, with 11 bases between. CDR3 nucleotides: TGTGCCAGCGCCTGGAGTGAGAACACTGAAGCTTTCTTT. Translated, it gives CASAWSENTEAFF.

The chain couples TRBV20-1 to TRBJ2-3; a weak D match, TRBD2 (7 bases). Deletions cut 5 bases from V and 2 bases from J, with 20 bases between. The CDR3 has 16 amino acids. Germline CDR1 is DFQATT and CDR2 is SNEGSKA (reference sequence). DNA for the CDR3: TGCAGTGCTCGCCGCCGGGGGCGGGGGAACACAGATACGCAGTATTTT. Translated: CSARRRGRGNTDTQYF.

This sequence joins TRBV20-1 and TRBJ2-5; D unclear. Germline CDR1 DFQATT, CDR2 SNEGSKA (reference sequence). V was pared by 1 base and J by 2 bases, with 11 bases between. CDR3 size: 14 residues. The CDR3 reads CSARGAGGQETQYF. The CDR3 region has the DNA TGCAGTGCTAGAGGGGCAGGTGGGCAAGAGACCCAGTACTTC.

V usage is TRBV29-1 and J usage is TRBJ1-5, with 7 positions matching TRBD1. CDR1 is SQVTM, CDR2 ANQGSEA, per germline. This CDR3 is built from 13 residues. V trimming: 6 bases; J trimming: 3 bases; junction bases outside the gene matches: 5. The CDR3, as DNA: TGCAGCGTCGGGACAGCTTTCAATCAGCCCCAGCATTTT. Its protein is CSVGTAFNQPQHF.

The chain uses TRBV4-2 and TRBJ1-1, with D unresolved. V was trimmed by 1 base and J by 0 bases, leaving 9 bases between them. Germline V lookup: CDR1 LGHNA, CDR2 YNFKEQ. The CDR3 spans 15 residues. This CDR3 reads CASSQGPPMNTEAFF. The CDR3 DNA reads TGTGCCAGCAGCCAAGGCCCGCCGATGAACACTGAAGCTTTCTTT.

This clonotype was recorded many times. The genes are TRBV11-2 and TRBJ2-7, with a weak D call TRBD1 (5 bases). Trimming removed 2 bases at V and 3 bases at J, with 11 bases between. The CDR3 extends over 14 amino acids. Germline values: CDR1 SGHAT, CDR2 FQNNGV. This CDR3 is CASSLRNRGYEQYF. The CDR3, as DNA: TGTGCCAGCAGCTTAAGGAATAGGGGCTACGAGCAGTACTTC. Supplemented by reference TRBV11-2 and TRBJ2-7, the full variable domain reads EAGVAQSPRYKIIEKRQSVAFWCNPISGHATLYWYQQILGQGPKLLIQFQNNGVVDDSQLPKDRFSAERLKGVDSTLKIQPAKLEDSAVYLCASSLRNRGYEQYFGPGTRLTVT.

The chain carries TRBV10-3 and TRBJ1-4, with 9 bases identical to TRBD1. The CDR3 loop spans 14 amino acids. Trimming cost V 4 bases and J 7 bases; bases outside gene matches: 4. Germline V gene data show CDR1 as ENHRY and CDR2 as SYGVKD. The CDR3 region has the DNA TGTGCCATCAGTGTGGACAGGGGCGGTGAAAAACTGTTTTTT. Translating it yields CAISVDRGGEKLFF.

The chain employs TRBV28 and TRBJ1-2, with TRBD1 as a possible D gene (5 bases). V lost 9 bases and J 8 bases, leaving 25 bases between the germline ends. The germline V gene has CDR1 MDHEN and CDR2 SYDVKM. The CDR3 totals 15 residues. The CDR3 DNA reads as TGTGCCAGTACGACAGTACGGGACCGCTTGAGGGGCTACACCTTC. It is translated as CASTTVRDRLRGYTF.

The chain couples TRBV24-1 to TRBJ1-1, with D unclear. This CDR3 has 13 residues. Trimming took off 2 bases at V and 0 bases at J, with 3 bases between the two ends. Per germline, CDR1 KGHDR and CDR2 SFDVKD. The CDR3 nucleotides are TGTGCCACCAGTGATTCCATGAACACTGAAGCTTTCTTT. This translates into CATSDSMNTEAFF.

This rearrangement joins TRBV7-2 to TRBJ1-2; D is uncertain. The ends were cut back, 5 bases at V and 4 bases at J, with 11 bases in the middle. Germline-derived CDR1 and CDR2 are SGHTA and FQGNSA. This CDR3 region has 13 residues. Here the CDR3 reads CASSPSRSYGYTF. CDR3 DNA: TGTGCCAGCAGCCCGTCCAGGAGCTATGGCTACACCTTC. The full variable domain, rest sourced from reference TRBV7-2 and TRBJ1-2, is GAGVSQSPSNKVTEKGKDVELRCDPISGHTALYWYRQSLGQGLEFLIYFQGNSAPDKSGLPSDRFSAERTGGSVSTLTIQRTQQEDSAVYLCASSPSRSYGYTFGSGTRLTVV.

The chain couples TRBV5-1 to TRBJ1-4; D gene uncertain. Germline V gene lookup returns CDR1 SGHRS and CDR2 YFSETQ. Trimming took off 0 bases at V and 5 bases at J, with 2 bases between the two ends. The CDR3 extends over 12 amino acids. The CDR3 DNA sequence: TGCGCCAGCAGCTTGGACAATGAAAAACTGTTTTTT. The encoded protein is CASSLDNEKLFF. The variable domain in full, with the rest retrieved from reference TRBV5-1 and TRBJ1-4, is KAGVTQTPRYLIKTRGQQVTLSCSPISGHRSVSWYQQTPGQGLQFLFEYFSETQRNKGNFPGRFSGRQFSNSRSEMNVSTLELGDSALYLCASSLDNEKLFFGSGTQLSVL.

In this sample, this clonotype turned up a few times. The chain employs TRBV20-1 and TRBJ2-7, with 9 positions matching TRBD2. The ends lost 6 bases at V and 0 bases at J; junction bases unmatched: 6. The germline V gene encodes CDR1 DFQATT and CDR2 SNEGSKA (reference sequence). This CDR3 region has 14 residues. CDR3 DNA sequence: TGCAGTGCCCTAAGCGGGGGGAACTCCTACGAGCAGTACTTC. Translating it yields CSALSGGNSYEQYF.

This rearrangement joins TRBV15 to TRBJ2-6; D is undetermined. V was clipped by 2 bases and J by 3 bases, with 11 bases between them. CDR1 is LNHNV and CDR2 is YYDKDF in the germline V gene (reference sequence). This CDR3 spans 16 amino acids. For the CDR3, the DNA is TGTGCCACCAGCAGATTCAGGAGCTTTGGGGCCAACGTCCTGACTTTC. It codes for CATSRFRSFGANVLTF. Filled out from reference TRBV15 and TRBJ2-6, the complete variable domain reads DAMVIQNPRYQVTQFGKPVTLSCSQTLNHNVMYWYQQKSSQAPKLLFHYYDKDFNNEADTPDNFQSRRPNTSFCFLDIRSPGLGDTAMYLCATSRFRSFGANVLTFGAGSRLTVL.

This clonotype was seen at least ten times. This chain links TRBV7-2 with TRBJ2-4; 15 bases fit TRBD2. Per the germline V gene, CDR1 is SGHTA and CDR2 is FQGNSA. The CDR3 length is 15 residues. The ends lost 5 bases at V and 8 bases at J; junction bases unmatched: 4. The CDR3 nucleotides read TGTGCCAGCAGCCGGACTAGCGGGGGGGGGGACATTCAGTACTTC. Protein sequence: CASSRTSGGGDIQYF.

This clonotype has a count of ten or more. The CDR3 is CASSLVWQGATGELFF. CDR3 DNA sequence: TGTGCCAGCAGCTTAGTTTGGCAGGGGGCCACCGGGGAGCTGTTTTTT. This rearrangement joins TRBV7-8 to TRBJ2-2, with 8 bases identical to TRBD1. CDR3 length: 16 amino acids. V shed 1 base and J 4 bases; nucleotides not matched to a gene: 5. Germline-derived CDR1 and CDR2 are SGHVS and FQNEAQ. The full variable domain, completed using reference TRBV7-8 and TRBJ2-2, is GAGVSQSPRYKVAKRGQDVALRCDPISGHVSLFWYQQALGQGPEFLTYFQNEAQLDKSGLPSDRFFAERPEGSVSTLKIQRTQQEDSAVYLCASSLVWQGATGELFFGEGSRLTVL.

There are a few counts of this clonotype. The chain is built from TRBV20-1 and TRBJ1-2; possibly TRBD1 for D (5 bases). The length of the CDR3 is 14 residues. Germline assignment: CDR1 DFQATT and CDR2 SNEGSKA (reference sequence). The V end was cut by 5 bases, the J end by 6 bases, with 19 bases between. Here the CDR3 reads CSAPSGSGVHGYTF. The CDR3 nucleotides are TGCAGTGCTCCATCAGGGTCGGGAGTCCATGGCTACACCTTC.

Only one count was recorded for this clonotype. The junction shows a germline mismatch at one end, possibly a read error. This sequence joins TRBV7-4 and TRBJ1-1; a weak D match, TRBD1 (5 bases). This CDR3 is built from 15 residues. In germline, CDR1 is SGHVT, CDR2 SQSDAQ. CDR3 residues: CDSSLVRQQNTEAFF. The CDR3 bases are TGTGACAGCAGCTTAGTGAGACAGCAGAACACTGAAGCTTTCTTT.

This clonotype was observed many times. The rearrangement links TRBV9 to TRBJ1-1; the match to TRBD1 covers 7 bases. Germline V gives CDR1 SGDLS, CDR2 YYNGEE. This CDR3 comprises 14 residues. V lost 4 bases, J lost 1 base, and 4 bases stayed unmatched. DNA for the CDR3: TGTGCCAGCAGCCCAGGGGGGGAGAACACTGAAGCTTTCTTT. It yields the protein CASSPGGENTEAFF.

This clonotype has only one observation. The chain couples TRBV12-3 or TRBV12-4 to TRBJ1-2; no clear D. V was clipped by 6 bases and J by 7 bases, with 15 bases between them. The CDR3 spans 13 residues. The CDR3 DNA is TGTGCCAGCAGCCCCCCGATGGCGCGTGGCTACACCTTC. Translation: CASSPPMARGYTF.

The CDR3: CASSQEIWAVQSSYNSPLHF. The CDR3 DNA reads TGTGCCAGCAGCCAAGAAATATGGGCAGTACAGAGCTCCTATAATTCACCCCTCCACTTT. J is TRBJ1-6 and V is TRBV4-2; D call uncertain. Germline values: CDR1 LGHNA, CDR2 YNFKEQ. Trimming pared 0 bases from V and 0 bases from J, leaving 18 bases between. The CDR3 runs 20 residues.

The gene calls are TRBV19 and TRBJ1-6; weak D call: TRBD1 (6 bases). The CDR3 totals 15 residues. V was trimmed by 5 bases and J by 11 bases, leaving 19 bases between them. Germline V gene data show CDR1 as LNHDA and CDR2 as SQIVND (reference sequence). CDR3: CASSASGTMGAPLHF. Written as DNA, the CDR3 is TGTGCCAGTAGTGCATCCGGGACAATGGGCGCACCCCTCCACTTT.

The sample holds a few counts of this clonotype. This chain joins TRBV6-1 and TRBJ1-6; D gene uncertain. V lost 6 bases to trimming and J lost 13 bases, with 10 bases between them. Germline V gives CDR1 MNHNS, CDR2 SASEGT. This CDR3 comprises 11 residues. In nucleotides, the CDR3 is TGTGCCAGCAGAGTACCGGGTCCCCTCCACTTT. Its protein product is CASRVPGPLHF.

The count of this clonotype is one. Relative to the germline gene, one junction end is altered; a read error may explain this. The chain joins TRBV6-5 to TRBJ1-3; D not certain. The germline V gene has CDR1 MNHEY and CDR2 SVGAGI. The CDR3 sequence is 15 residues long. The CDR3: CASWRAGYSGNTISF. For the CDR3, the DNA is TGTGCCTCCTGGCGGGCAGGATACTCTGGAAACACCATATCTTTT.

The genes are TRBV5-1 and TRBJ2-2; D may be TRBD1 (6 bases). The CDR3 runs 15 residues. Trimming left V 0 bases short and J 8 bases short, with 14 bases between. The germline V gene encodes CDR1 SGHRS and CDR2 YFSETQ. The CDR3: CASSLAQGPGGELFF. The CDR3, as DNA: TGCGCCAGCAGCTTGGCGCAGGGGCCGGGAGGGGAGCTGTTTTTT.

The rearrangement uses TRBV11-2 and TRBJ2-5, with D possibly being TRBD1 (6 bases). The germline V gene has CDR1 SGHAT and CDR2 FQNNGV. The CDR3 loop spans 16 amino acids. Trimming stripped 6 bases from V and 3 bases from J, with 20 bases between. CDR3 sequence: CASSSTGTPVKETQYF. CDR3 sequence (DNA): TGTGCCAGCAGTTCTACCGGGACACCAGTTAAAGAGACCCAGTACTTC.

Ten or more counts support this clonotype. This CDR3 is CASSSRGQRGSNQPQHF. The CDR3 DNA follows: TGTGCCAGCAGCTCCAGGGGGCAGAGAGGTAGCAATCAGCCCCAGCATTTT. The rearrangement links TRBV7-2 to TRBJ1-5; TRBD1 matches at 8 bases. Germline assignment: CDR1 SGHTA and CDR2 FQGNSA. The ends lost 4 bases at V and 0 bases at J; junction bases unmatched: 8. The CDR3 has 17 amino acids. The full variable domain, in which reference TRBV7-2 and TRBJ1-5 provide the parts outside the CDR3, is GAGVSQSPSNKVTEKGKDVELRCDPISGHTALYWYRQSLGQGLEFLIYFQGNSAPDKSGLPSDRFSAERTGGSVSTLTIQRTQQEDSAVYLCASSSRGQRGSNQPQHFGDGTRLSIL.